This T cell receptor (beta chain) comes out of a study of cytomegalovirus exposure and HLA in healthy donors. The length of the CDR3 is 14 residues. Both 60 Vbeta primers and 13 Jbeta primers went into the PCR. Here immunoSEQ multiplex PCR was the method, and the copy in TCRdb shows in-frame clones only, minus some. The data show fewer than 200,000 clones, roughly 75% seen once. This clone occurred a few times. Specimen: PBMCs. The sequence was collected from a female donor in good health and CMV-seronegative. The chain employs TRBV21-1 and TRBJ1-5; the table assigns TRBD1, which was not confirmed against the DNA. TRBV21-1 represents a pseudogene. CDR3 DNA sequence: TGTGCCAGCAGCAAAGGGGACACCTATCAGCCCCAGCATTTT. Translated, it gives CASSKGDTYQPQHF.